These 10 T cell receptor beta chains came from one sample sequenced in a study of blood T cell repertoires in COVID-19. The data were produced by immunoSEQ multiplex PCR, yet TCRdb's version contains in-frame clones alone and is incomplete. The sample lists 100,000 to 150,000 clones; about 88% were seen once. The specimen sequenced was PBMCs or T cells enriched from blood (not recorded which). All receptors come from a man aged 35 to 55 with acute COVID-19.

The chain has TRBV12-5 and TRBJ2-1; D is possibly TRBD2 (7 bases). The CDR3 loop spans 17 amino acids. Germline loops: CDR1 LGHNT, CDR2 FRNRAP. V was shortened by 4 bases and J by 2 bases, with 18 bases between the two germline ends. The CDR3 loop is CASGSPLGGATYNEQFF. CDR3 bases: TGTGCTAGTGGTTCCCCCTTGGGGGGGGCCACCTACAATGAGCAGTTCTTC.

CDR3 bases: TGTGCCAGCTCAACAACAGGGAGGGGAACTGAAGCTTTCTTT. Its protein product is CASSTTGRGTEAFF. V and J are TRBV18 and TRBJ1-1; the D gene is possibly TRBD1 (6 bases). Germline CDR1 KGHSH, CDR2 LQKENI. Trimming removed 5 bases from V and 5 bases from J, with 15 bases in between. CDR3 length: 14 amino acids.

This CDR3 is CASSIGGFMNTEAFF. In DNA, the CDR3 is TGTGCCAGTAGTATAGGAGGGTTTATGAACACTGAAGCTTTCTTT. V gene TRBV19 combines with J gene TRBJ1-1; the D is unclear. Trimming removed 1 base at V and 0 bases at J, with 9 bases between. CDR3 length equals 15 residues. In germline, CDR1 is LNHDA, CDR2 SQIVND (reference sequence).

The gene calls are TRBV5-1 and TRBJ2-7, with D possibly being TRBD1 (6 bases). The CDR3 is made up of 14 amino acids. V lost 2 bases and J 2 bases, leaving 11 bases between the germline ends. Germline V gene data show CDR1 as SGHRS and CDR2 as YFSETQ. CDR3 in amino acids: CASSFGQRTYEQYF. In nucleotides, the CDR3 is TGCGCCAGCAGCTTTGGACAGCGGACCTACGAGCAGTACTTC.

V and J are TRBV6-4 and TRBJ2-3; 10 bases align to TRBD2. CDR1 is MRHNA and CDR2 is SNTAGT in the germline V gene. The CDR3 spans 15 residues. V trimming: 7 bases; J trimming: 0 bases; junction bases outside the gene matches: 4. CDR3 amino acids: CASNPSGRSTDTQYF. CDR3 in DNA: TGTGCCAGCAACCCTAGCGGGAGAAGCACAGATACGCAGTATTTT.

The chain has TRBV7-9 and TRBJ1-2, with D unclear. The V gene's germline CDR1 is SEHNR and CDR2 FQNEAQ (reference sequence). V was pared by 5 bases and J by 8 bases, with 12 bases between. This CDR3 contains 12 residues. CDR3 region: CASSRELRGYTF. CDR3 coding DNA: TGTGCCAGCAGCCGGGAATTGCGAGGCTACACCTTC.

This clone came up a few times. The chain has TRBV4-1 and TRBJ1-1; D unresolved. Germline CDR1 MGHRA, CDR2 YSYEKL. V lost 0 bases to trimming and J lost 11 bases, with 16 bases between them. The CDR3 contains 14 residues. In DNA, the CDR3 is TGCGCCAGCAGCCAAGATCAGGCAACTGCTCTGGCTTTCTTT. Translated: CASSQDQATALAFF.

This chain links TRBV28 with TRBJ2-1; TRBD2 agrees at 7 bases. This CDR3 is 15 amino acids long. The V segment lost 6 bases and the J segment 9 bases; nucleotides outside the gene matches: 14. CDR1 is MDHEN and CDR2 is SYDVKM in the germline V gene. DNA of the CDR3: TGTGCCAGCAGCCCTCTCCTCCTAGCGGAGGGTGAGCAGTTCTTC. Its protein is CASSPLLLAEGEQFF.

The chain links TRBV2 to TRBJ1-5; tentatively, D is TRBD1 (6 bases). The germline V and J ends were trimmed by 6 bases and 2 bases, with 11 bases remaining between them. This CDR3 comprises 14 residues. Germline CDR1 reads SNHLY; CDR2 reads FYNNEI. DNA of the CDR3: TGTGCCAGCAGAGCGACAGGCCGCAATCAGCCCCAGCATTTT. Protein product: CASRATGRNQPQHF.

This clone was seen only a few times. The DNA of the CDR3 is TGTGCCAGCAGCTTACCTGGCCTCTCTGGAAACACCATATATTTT. Encoded protein: CASSLPGLSGNTIYF. The chain uses TRBV5-5 and TRBJ1-3; the D is unclear. V was cut by 2 bases and J by 0 bases, with 9 bases left in between. Germline-derived CDR1 and CDR2 are SGHKS and YYEKEE (reference sequence). There are 15 residues in the CDR3.